Each of the 28 T cell receptor beta chains below was sequenced from the same sample in a study of cytomegalovirus exposure and HLA in healthy donors. With 60 Vbeta and 13 Jbeta primers, the PCR was carried out. The method was immunoSEQ multiplex PCR; TCRdb's version includes in-frame clones alone and lacks a portion of them. The data hold 130,000 or so clones, with about 8.5% observed a single time. The sample consisted of PBMCs. These receptors originate from a man in his forties in good health and CMV-seronegative.

On this clone itself: Within the sample, other DNA sequences also encode this same CDR3. The CDR3 region is CASSELAGNNEQFF. The CDR3 nucleotides read TGTGCCAGCAGTGAACTAGCGGGGAACAATGAGCAGTTCTTC. The chain recombines TRBV6-1 with TRBJ2-1; 9 bases are a match to TRBD2. This CDR3 has 14 residues. Germline V gene data show CDR1 as MNHNS and CDR2 as SASEGT. V was pared by 2 bases and J by 5 bases, with 1 base of the junction left unmatched.

This clone has a handful of counts. J is TRBJ1-2 and V is TRBV29-1, with 7 bases lining up with TRBD1. The germline gives CDR1 SQVTM, CDR2 ANQGSEA. With 4 bases clipped from V and 0 bases from J, the junction kept 5 bases outside the gene matches. This CDR3 has 14 residues. The CDR3 loop reads CSVVRDSPNYGYTF. The CDR3 bases are TGCAGCGTTGTACGGGACAGTCCTAACTATGGCTACACCTTC.

V and J are TRBV11-3 and TRBJ1-1; D unresolved. Germline V gene lookup returns CDR1 SGHNT and CDR2 YENEEA. This CDR3 is built from 13 residues. The germline V and J ends were trimmed by 1 base and 3 bases, with 6 bases remaining between them. The DNA for the CDR3 is TGTGCCAGCAGCTTAGGAGTATACACTGAAGCTTTCTTT. Translating gives CASSLGVYTEAFF.

This clone turned up a few times. CDR3 DNA: TGCAGCGTTGAAAGGGGGGGCAGTAGGTACACCTTC. It specifies CSVERGGSRYTF. V and J are TRBV29-1 and TRBJ1-2; maybe TRBD1 (6 bases). Germline V lookup: CDR1 SQVTM, CDR2 ANQGSEA. CDR3 length: 12 residues. With 2 bases removed from V and 11 bases from J, the gap between germline ends came to 15 bases.

The V and J genes are TRBV18 and TRBJ2-3; D might be TRBD1 (5 bases). This CDR3 comprises 14 residues. Germline V gene sequence: CDR1 KGHSH, CDR2 LQKENI. V lost 3 bases and J 1 base, leaving 8 bases between the germline ends. CDR3 coding DNA: TGTGCCAGCTCACCCCAGGGCGGCACAGATACGCAGTATTTT. Translated: CASSPQGGTDTQYF.

This clone was observed a few times. This chain connects TRBV9 to TRBJ2-3; D perhaps matches TRBD1 (6 bases). CDR1 SGDLS and CDR2 YYNGEE come from the germline V gene. The CDR3 is 16 residues long. Trimming pared 0 bases from V and 0 bases from J, leaving 11 bases between. The CDR3 here is CASSVGLQGSTDTQYF. The CDR3 DNA reads as TGTGCCAGCAGCGTAGGGCTACAGGGAAGCACAGATACGCAGTATTTT.

V usage is TRBV5-5 and J usage is TRBJ2-7, with 7 nucleotides matching TRBD2. Germline V gene data show CDR1 as SGHKS and CDR2 as YYEKEE (reference sequence). With V trimmed by 4 bases and J by 5 bases, 12 bases remained unmatched. The CDR3 extends over 15 amino acids. The CDR3 DNA reads TGTGCCAGCAGCCCCTTGGGGGGGGTCTTTAACGAGCAGTACTTC. Translating it yields CASSPLGGVFNEQYF.

This clone was seen a handful of times. The rearrangement joins TRBV10-3 to TRBJ2-5, with 12 nucleotides matching TRBD2. This CDR3 is 15 amino acids long. Germline CDR1 reads ENHRY; CDR2 reads SYGVKD. V trimming: 5 bases; J trimming: 1 base; junction bases outside the gene matches: 2. The CDR3: CAISLTSGGQETQYF. In DNA form, the CDR3 reads TGTGCCATCAGTTTGACTAGCGGGGGCCAAGAGACCCAGTACTTC.

The V call is TRBV25-1, the J call TRBJ1-2; 8 nucleotides agree with TRBD1. The CDR3 has 14 amino acids. Germline assignment: CDR1 MGHDK and CDR2 SYGVNS. The J segment lost 3 bases and the V segment lost 9 bases, leaving 9 bases of the junction unmatched. The CDR3 region is CASQGAYWHYGYTF. CDR3 coding DNA: TGTGCCAGTCAGGGGGCATATTGGCACTATGGCTACACCTTC.

The table lists this clone with a few counts. The genes are TRBV25-1 and TRBJ2-1; 9 bases match TRBD2. This CDR3 contains 15 residues. Germline V CDR1 and CDR2: MGHDK, SYGVNS. The junction had 8 bases not matched to a gene; V was cut back by 8 bases and J by 3 bases. CDR3 protein: CASQALAGYYNEQFF. CDR3 DNA: TGTGCCAGCCAAGCTCTAGCGGGGTACTACAATGAGCAGTTCTTC.

V usage is TRBV23-1 and J usage is TRBJ1-2; D not resolved. TRBV23-1 is reported as an ORF; its role is uncertain. Trimming cost V 6 bases and J 0 bases, with 8 bases left between them. The CDR3 is made up of 13 amino acids. Here the CDR3 reads CASRTRSNYGYTF. CDR3 nucleotides: TGCGCCAGCAGGACACGTTCTAACTATGGCTACACCTTC.

This chain joins TRBV5-1 and TRBJ2-7; D is undetermined. Trimming took off 3 bases at V and 2 bases at J, with 9 bases between the two ends. The CDR3 loop spans 13 amino acids. The germline gives CDR1 SGHRS, CDR2 YFSETQ. DNA for the CDR3: TGCGCCAGCAGCTACCGGGTCCCCTACGAGCAGTACTTC. Its protein product is CASSYRVPYEQYF.

This clone showed up just a few times. V and J are TRBV5-1 and TRBJ2-2; unclear D gene. The germline V gene has CDR1 SGHRS and CDR2 YFSETQ. There are 13 residues in the CDR3. Trimming removed 4 bases at V and 1 base at J, with 5 bases between. The CDR3 spells CASSGQNTGELFF. The CDR3 region has the DNA TGCGCCAGCAGCGGCCAGAACACCGGGGAGCTGTTTTTT. The variable domain in full, with the rest retrieved from reference TRBV5-1 and TRBJ2-2, is KAGVTQTPRYLIKTRGQQVTLSCSPISGHRSVSWYQQTPGQGLQFLFEYFSETQRNKGNFPGRFSGRQFSNSRSEMNVSTLELGDSALYLCASSGQNTGELFFGEGSRLTVL.

V usage is TRBV15 and J usage is TRBJ1-3; D is unresolved. CDR3 length: 15 amino acids. V dropped 0 bases and J dropped 0 bases, with 6 bases sitting between them. Germline V lookup: CDR1 LNHNV, CDR2 YYDKDF (reference sequence). The CDR3 loop reads CATSRDPGSGNTIYF. As DNA, the CDR3 is TGTGCCACCAGCAGAGATCCGGGCTCTGGAAACACCATATATTTT.

The table lists this clone with a few counts. This sequence joins TRBV27 and TRBJ2-7, with D perhaps matching TRBD2 (6 bases). Between the trimmed V and J ends, which lost 0 bases and 2 bases, there was a span of 8 bases. The V gene's germline CDR1 is MNHEY and CDR2 SMNVEV (reference sequence). This CDR3 is 14 amino acids long. The CDR3 loop is CASSLSGLTYEQYF. Here the CDR3 DNA reads TGTGCCAGCAGTTTATCGGGACTGACCTACGAGCAGTACTTC.

This clone was counted between two and nine times. The rearrangement joins TRBV2 to TRBJ2-7; 11 bases are a match to TRBD2. The CDR3 spans 15 residues. The V segment lost 6 bases and the J segment 5 bases; nucleotides outside the gene matches: 9. Per germline, CDR1 SNHLY and CDR2 FYNNEI. CDR3 in amino acids: CASSTLAGGYDEQYF. CDR3 sequence (DNA): TGTGCCAGCAGCACCCTAGCGGGGGGATACGACGAGCAGTACTTC.

This clone was seen a few times. The chain has TRBV4-1 and TRBJ2-3; no firm D call. The CDR3 has 13 residues. The germline gives CDR1 MGHRA, CDR2 YSYEKL. The V gene lost 0 bases and the J gene lost 4 bases, with 5 bases spanning the gap. The CDR3 nucleotides read TGCGCCAGCAGCCAAGAACTACCAGATACGCAGTATTTT. This codes for CASSQELPDTQYF.

The sample holds a few counts of this clone. The chain employs TRBV5-4 and TRBJ1-1; weak D call: TRBD1 (6 bases). V was trimmed by 4 bases and J by 4 bases, leaving 17 bases between them. CDR1 is SGHNT and CDR2 is YYREEE in the germline V gene (reference sequence). The CDR3 runs to 15 residues. The CDR3 loop is CASSALMGAGTEAFF. CDR3 in DNA: TGTGCCAGCAGCGCCCTTATGGGGGCGGGCACTGAAGCTTTCTTT.

This clone was detected only a few times. This chain links TRBV2 with TRBJ1-6, with 7 nucleotides matching TRBD1. Germline V gene sequence: CDR1 SNHLY, CDR2 FYNNEI. This CDR3 has 14 residues. J was trimmed by 7 bases and V by 8 bases; bases with no gene match: 8. The CDR3 coding sequence is TGTGCCAGCTTAAGAGGGGGCATGAATTCACCCCTCCACTTT. Translated: CASLRGGMNSPLHF.

The chain recombines TRBV5-1 with TRBJ2-3; D possibly corresponds to TRBD1 (5 bases). This CDR3 is built from 15 residues. Germline V lookup: CDR1 SGHRS, CDR2 YFSETQ. V was cut by 0 bases and J by 6 bases, with 14 bases left in between. CDR3 amino acids: CASSLAWQGRDTQYF. The DNA of the CDR3 is TGCGCCAGCAGCTTGGCCTGGCAGGGTAGGGATACGCAGTATTTT.

The gene calls are TRBV6-5 and TRBJ2-5, with 8 positions matching TRBD1. V was pared by 6 bases and J by 4 bases, with 10 bases of the junction left unmatched. Germline assignment: CDR1 MNHEY and CDR2 SVGAGI. This CDR3 comprises 15 residues. The CDR3 is CASSLSGTGGETQYF. The CDR3 DNA sequence: TGTGCCAGCAGCCTCTCCGGGACAGGTGGAGAGACCCAGTACTTC.

This chain connects TRBV7-9 to TRBJ1-2; no clear D gene. Germline loops: CDR1 SEHNR, CDR2 FQNEAQ (reference sequence). The V end lost 2 bases, the J end lost 6 bases, and 10 bases lay between the germline ends. This CDR3 contains 13 residues. This CDR3 is CASSLLAVDGYTF. The CDR3 DNA reads TGTGCCAGCAGCTTATTAGCAGTAGATGGCTACACCTTC.

As regards this clone: Other DNA sequences from this sample encode an identical CDR3 as well. The chain employs TRBV5-8 and TRBJ1-2, with D tentatively TRBD1 (6 bases). This CDR3 spans 10 amino acids. Per the germline V gene, CDR1 is SGHTS and CDR2 is YDEGEE. DNA for the CDR3: TGTGCACAGCGGACAGACGGCTACACCTTC. Translation gives CAQRTDGYTF.

The table lists this clone with a few counts. V is TRBV27 and J is TRBJ1-5; 8 nucleotides match TRBD1. Germline CDR1 is MNHEY and CDR2 is SMNVEV (reference sequence). This CDR3 is 14 amino acids long. J gave up 6 bases and V 5 bases, and 6 bases lay outside the gene matches. The CDR3 loop reads CASSPSGGGQPQHF. The CDR3 DNA is TGTGCCAGCAGTCCGTCAGGGGGCGGTCAGCCCCAGCATTTT.

This clone has a handful of counts. V usage is TRBV5-1 and J usage is TRBJ1-2; a weak D match, TRBD1 (5 bases). V lost 0 bases and J 4 bases, leaving 13 bases between the germline ends. The CDR3 contains 15 residues. CDR1 and CDR2 (germline): SGHRS, YFSETQ. The CDR3 region has the DNA TGCGCCAGCAGCTTGGACAGGTCCTCAGTCTATGGCTACACCTTC. Protein sequence: CASSLDRSSVYGYTF.

In this sample, this clone turned up a few times. The chain couples TRBV2 to TRBJ2-7; D is possibly TRBD2 (6 bases). Trimming removed 11 bases at V and 1 base at J, with 15 bases between. CDR3 size: 13 residues. Per the germline V gene, CDR1 is SNHLY and CDR2 is FYNNEI. CDR3 in DNA: TGTGCCGGAGGGCAGGGTTATTCCTACGAGCAGTACTTC. This translates into CAGGQGYSYEQYF.

This clone occurred a few times. The genes are TRBV29-1 and TRBJ1-2, with a tentative D call TRBD1 (6 bases). V was shortened by 7 bases and J by 5 bases, with 11 bases between the two germline ends. Looked up from germline, CDR1 is SQVTM and CDR2 is ANQGSEA. The CDR3 has 11 amino acids. For the CDR3, the DNA is TGCAGCGCTCACAGGGATTATGGCTACACCTTC. Protein product: CSAHRDYGYTF.

This clone was recorded a few times. The chain couples TRBV5-1 to TRBJ2-1; 10 bases line up with TRBD2. CDR1 and CDR2 (germline): SGHRS, YFSETQ. Trimming cost V 4 bases and J 7 bases; bases outside gene matches: 14. This CDR3 spans 17 amino acids. The DNA for the CDR3 is TGCGCCAGCAGCCCGGTTATAGCGGGGGGCACTTCTAATGAGCAGTTCTTC. Residues: CASSPVIAGGTSNEQFF.